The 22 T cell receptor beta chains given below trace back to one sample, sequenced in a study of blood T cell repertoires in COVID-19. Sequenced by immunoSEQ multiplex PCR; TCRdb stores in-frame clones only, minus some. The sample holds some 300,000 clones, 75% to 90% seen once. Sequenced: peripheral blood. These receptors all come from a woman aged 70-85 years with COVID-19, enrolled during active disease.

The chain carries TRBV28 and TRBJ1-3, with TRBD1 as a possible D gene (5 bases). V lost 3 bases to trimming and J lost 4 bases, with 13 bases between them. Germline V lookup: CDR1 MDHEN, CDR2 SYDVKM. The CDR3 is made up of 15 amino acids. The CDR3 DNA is TGTGCCAGCAGTTTTGTAGGGGCGCGAGGAAACACCATATATTTT. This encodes CASSFVGARGNTIYF.

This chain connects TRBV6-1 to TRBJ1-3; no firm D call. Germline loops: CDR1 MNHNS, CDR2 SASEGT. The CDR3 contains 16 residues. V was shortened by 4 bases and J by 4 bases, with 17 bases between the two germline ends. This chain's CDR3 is CASSGTQPRGGNTIYF. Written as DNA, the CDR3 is TGTGCCAGCAGTGGGACGCAACCCCGGGGAGGAAACACCATATATTTT.

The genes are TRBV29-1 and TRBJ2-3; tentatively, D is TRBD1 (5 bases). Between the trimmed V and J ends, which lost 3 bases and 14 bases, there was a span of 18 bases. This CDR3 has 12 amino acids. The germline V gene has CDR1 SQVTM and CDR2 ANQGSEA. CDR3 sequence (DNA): TGCAGCGTTGACGCTACAGGATCCCCTAGGTATTTT. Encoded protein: CSVDATGSPRYF.

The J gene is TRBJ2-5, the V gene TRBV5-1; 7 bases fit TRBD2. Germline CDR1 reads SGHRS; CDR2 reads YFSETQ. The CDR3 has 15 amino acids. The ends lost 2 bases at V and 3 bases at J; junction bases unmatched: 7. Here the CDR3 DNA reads TGCGCCAGCAGCTTATCTCCGGGGGGAGAAGAGACCCAGTACTTC. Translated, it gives CASSLSPGGEETQYF.

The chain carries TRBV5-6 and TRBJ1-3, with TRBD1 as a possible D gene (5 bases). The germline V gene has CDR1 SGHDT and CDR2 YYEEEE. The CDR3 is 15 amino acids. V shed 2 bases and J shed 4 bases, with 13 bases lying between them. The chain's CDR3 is CASSLLQGTGNTIYF. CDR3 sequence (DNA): TGTGCCAGCAGCTTACTTCAGGGTACAGGAAACACCATATATTTT.

CDR3 nucleotide sequence: TGCGCCAGCAGCTTCACACAGGGTTTGAGCTCCTACAATGAGCAGTTCTTC. It encodes CASSFTQGLSSYNEQFF. The J gene is TRBJ2-1, the V gene TRBV5-1, with D tentatively TRBD1 (6 bases). Germline loops: CDR1 SGHRS, CDR2 YFSETQ. This CDR3 spans 17 amino acids. Trimming took off 2 bases at V and 0 bases at J, with 15 bases between the two ends.

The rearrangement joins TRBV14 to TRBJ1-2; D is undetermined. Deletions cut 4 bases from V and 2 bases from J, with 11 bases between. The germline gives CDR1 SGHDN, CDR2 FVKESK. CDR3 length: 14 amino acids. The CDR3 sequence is CASSPFSANYGYTF. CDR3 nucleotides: TGTGCCAGCAGCCCCTTTAGTGCGAACTATGGCTACACCTTC.

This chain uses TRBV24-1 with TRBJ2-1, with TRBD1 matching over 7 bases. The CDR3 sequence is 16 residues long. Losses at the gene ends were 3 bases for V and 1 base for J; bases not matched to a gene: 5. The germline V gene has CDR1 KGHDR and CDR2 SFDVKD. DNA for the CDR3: TGTGCCACCAGTGATATCTCGGGACAGTCCTACAATGAGCAGTTCTTC. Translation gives CATSDISGQSYNEQFF.

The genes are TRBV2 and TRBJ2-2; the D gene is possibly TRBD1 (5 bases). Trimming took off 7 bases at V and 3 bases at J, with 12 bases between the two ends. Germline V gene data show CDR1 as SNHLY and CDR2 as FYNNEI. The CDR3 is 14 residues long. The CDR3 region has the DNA TGTGCCAGCACCCCGGACATCTACACCGGGGAGCTGTTTTTT. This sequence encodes CASTPDIYTGELFF.

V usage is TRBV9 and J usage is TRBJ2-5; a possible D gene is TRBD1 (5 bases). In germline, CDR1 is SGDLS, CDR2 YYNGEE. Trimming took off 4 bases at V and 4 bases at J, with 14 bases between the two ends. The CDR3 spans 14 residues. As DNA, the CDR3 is TGTGCCAGCAGCCCAAAAGGGGCTCGAGAGACCCAGTACTTC. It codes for CASSPKGARETQYF.

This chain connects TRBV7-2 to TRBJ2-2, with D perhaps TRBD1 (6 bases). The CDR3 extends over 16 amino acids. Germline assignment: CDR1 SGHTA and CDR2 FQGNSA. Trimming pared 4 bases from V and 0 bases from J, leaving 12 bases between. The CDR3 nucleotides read TGTGCCAGCAGCTCCTACAGGGCCTCGAACACCGGGGAGCTGTTTTTT. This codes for CASSSYRASNTGELFF.

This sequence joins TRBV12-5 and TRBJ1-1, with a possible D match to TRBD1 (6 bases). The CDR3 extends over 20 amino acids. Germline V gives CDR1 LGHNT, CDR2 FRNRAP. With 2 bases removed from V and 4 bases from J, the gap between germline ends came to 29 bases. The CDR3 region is CASGLPTLPAAGETGTEAFF. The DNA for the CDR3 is TGTGCTAGTGGTTTGCCGACCCTCCCCGCGGCAGGGGAAACGGGCACTGAAGCTTTCTTT.

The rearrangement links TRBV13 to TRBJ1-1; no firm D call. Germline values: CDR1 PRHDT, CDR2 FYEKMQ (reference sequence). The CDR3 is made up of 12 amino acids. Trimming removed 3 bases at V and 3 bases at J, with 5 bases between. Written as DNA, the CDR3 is TGTGCCAGCAGCTTTGGAGACACTGAAGCTTTCTTT. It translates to CASSFGDTEAFF.

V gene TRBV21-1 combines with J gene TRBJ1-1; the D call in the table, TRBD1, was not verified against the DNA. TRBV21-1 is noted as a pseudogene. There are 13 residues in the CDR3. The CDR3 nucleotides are TGTGCCAGCAGAAGAGGACAGGCGGGGTGGGCTTTCTTT. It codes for CASRRGQAGWAFF.

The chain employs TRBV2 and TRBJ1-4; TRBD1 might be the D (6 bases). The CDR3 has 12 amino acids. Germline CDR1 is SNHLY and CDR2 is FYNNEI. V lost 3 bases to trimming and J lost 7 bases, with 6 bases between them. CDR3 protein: CASSDRGEKLFF. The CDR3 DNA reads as TGTGCCAGCAGTGACAGGGGTGAAAAACTGTTTTTT.

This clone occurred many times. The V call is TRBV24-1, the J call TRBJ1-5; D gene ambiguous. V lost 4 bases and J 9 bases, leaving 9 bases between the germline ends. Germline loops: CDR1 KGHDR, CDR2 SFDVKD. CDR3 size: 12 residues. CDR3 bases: TGTGCCACCAGTGACTCTATACGGCCCCAGCATTTT. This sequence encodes CATSDSIRPQHF.

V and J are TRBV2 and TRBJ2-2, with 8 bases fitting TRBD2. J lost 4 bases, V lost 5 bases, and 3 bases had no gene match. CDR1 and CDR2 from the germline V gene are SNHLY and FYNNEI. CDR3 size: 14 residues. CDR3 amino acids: CASSRLASTGELFF. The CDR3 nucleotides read TGTGCCAGCAGTAGACTAGCGAGCACCGGGGAGCTGTTTTTT.

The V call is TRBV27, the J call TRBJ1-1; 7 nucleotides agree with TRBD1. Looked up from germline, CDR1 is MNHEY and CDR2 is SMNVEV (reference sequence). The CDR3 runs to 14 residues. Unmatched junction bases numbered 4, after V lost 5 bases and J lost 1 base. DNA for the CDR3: TGTGCCAGCAGTCGGGACAGCCAGAACACTGAAGCTTTCTTT. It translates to CASSRDSQNTEAFF.

CDR3 in DNA: TGTGCCAGCAGTTTAAACAGGGAAAAACTGTTTTTT. Encoded protein: CASSLNREKLFF. This chain connects TRBV27 to TRBJ1-4; possibly TRBD1 for D (5 bases). Germline V gene data show CDR1 as MNHEY and CDR2 as SMNVEV (reference sequence). The CDR3 has 12 amino acids. V was pared by 2 bases and J by 8 bases, with 6 bases between.

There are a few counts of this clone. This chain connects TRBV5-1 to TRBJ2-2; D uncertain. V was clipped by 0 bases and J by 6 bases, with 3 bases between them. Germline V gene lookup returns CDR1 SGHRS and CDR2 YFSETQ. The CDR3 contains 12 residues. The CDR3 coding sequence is TGCGCCAGCAGCTTGGTAGCCGGGGAGCTGTTTTTT. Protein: CASSLVAGELFF.

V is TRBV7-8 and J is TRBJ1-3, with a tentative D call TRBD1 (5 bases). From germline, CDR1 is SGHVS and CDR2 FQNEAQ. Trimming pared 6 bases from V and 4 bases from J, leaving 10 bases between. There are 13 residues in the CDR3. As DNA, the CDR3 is TGTGCCAGCAGACGAGGACAAGGAAACACCATATATTTT. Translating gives CASRRGQGNTIYF.

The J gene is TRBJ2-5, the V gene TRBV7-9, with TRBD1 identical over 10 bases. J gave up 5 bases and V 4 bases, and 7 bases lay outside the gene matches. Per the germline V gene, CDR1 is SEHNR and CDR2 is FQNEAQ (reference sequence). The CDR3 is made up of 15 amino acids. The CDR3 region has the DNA TGTGCCAGCAGCTCAGGGACAGGGGCGTTTGAGACCCAGTACTTC. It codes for CASSSGTGAFETQYF. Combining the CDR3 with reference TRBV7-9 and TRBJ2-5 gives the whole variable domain DTGVSQNPRHKITKRGQNVTFRCDPISEHNRLYWYRQTLGQGPEFLTYFQNEAQLEKSRLLSDRFSAERPKGSFSTLEIQRTEQGDSAMYLCASSSGTGAFETQYFGPGTRLLVL.